These T cell receptor beta chains were read from a single sample in a study of T cell responses to AZD1222 COVID-19 vaccine. Libraries were prepared by immunoSEQ multiplex PCR; TCRdb keeps only in-frame clonotypes and omits some of them. The sample has 90,000 to 150,000 clones, 80% to 90% seen once. This sample comprised peripheral blood, obtained on day 0 of AZD1222 vaccination. These receptors were collected from an adult in good health. The CDR3 runs from the conserved cysteine through the conserved F or W. D genes are given only for firm matches. Not every row has a clone size; where given, it reads once, few, many or a size class.

14,TRBJ2-3,TRBV6-2/TRBV6-3,NA,NA,CASSLAESTDTQYF,TGTGCCAGCAGTTTAGCGGAGAGCACAGATACGCAGTATTTT
14,TRBJ2-7,TRBV27,NA,TRBD1,CASSPRDRGHEQYF,TGTGCCAGCAGTCCCCGGGACAGGGGACACGAGCAGTACTTC
13,TRBJ1-5,TRBV27,NA,NA,CASSFGLAQPQHF,TGTGCCAGCAGTTTTGGTTTGGCTCAGCCCCAGCATTTT
13,TRBJ2-7,TRBV11-2,NA,NA,CASSPPRTYEQYF,TGTGCCAGCAGCCCCCCGCGGACCTACGAGCAGTACTTC
13,TRBJ1-1,TRBV6-5,NA,TRBD1,CASSMTGDTEAFF,TGTGCCAGCAGTATGACAGGGGACACTGAAGCTTTCTTT
12,TRBJ1-2,TRBV28,NA,NA,CASSLIRYGYTF,TGTGCCAGCAGTCTGATCCGCTATGGCTACACCTTC
14,TRBJ1-6,TRBV28,NA,NA,CASSPRQYNSPLHF,TGTGCCAGCAGCCCGCGACAGTATAATTCACCCCTCCACTTT
11,TRBJ1-2,TRBV28,once,NA,CASSPDGDYTF,TGTGCCAGCAGTCCGGACGGGGATTACACCTTC
11,TRBJ2-5,TRBV7-2,NA,NA,CASSLKETQYF,TGTGCCAGCAGCCTCAAGGAGACCCAGTACTTC
14,TRBJ2-5,TRBV5-1,NA,NA,CASSFPDLQETQYF,TGCGCCAGCAGCTTCCCGGACCTTCAAGAGACCCAGTACTTC
16,TRBJ1-3,TRBV5-1,NA,NA,CASSLDPVGSGNTIYF,TGCGCCAGCAGCTTGGATCCGGTAGGCTCTGGAAACACCATATATTTT
13,TRBJ1-6,TRBV30,NA,TRBD1,CAWRFGTGTPLHF,TGTGCCTGGAGGTTCGGGACAGGGACACCCCTCCACTTT
13,TRBJ1-2,TRBV5-1,NA,NA,CASAGVPNYGYTF,TGCGCCAGCGCAGGGGTCCCAAACTATGGCTACACCTTC
12,TRBJ2-1,TRBV7-9,NA,NA,CASTPVGNEQFF,TGTGCCAGCACCCCAGTCGGCAATGAGCAGTTCTTC
12,TRBJ1-1,TRBV24-1,NA,NA,CATSDGKTEAFF,TGTGCCACCAGTGACGGGAAGACTGAAGCTTTCTTT
13,TRBJ1-2,TRBV6-6,NA,NA,CASSPPGYYGYTF,TGTGCCAGCAGTCCGCCTGGGTACTATGGCTACACCTTC
17,TRBJ2-1,TRBV10-3,once,TRBD1,CAISAAPGTGGGHEQFF,TGTGCCATCAGTGCCGCCCCCGGGACAGGGGGAGGCCATGAGCAGTTCTTC
14,TRBJ1-5,TRBV6-5,NA,TRBD1,CASKRGQANQPQHF,TGTGCCAGCAAAAGAGGACAGGCCAATCAGCCCCAGCATTTT
12,TRBJ2-7,TRBV30,NA,TRBD2,CAWSGGGNEQYF,TGTGCCTGGAGTGGGGGAGGGAACGAGCAGTACTTC
15,TRBJ1-5,TRBV25-1,NA,TRBD1,CASRGPGGVNQPQHF,TGTGCCAGCAGGGGGCCAGGGGGAGTCAATCAGCCCCAGCATTTT
14,TRBJ1-6,TRBV25-1,NA,NA,CASSRRNSRSPLHF,TGTGCCAGCAGTCGCCGTAATTCTCGCTCACCCCTCCACTTT
13,TRBJ1-2,TRBV7-9,many,NA,CASSSSTGYGYTF,TGTGCCAGCAGCTCAAGTACAGGCTATGGCTACACCTTC
14,TRBJ1-1,TRBV5-1,once,NA,CASSFAGTNTEAFF,TGCGCCAGCAGCTTCGCAGGGACGAACACTGAAGCTTTCTTT
14,TRBJ1-2,TRBV2,once,TRBD1,CASSETGFDYGYTF,TGTGCCAGCAGTGAGACAGGGTTCGACTATGGCTACACCTTC
21,TRBJ1-5,TRBV5-3,NA,TRBD1,CARSWHWDREPHEGSDQPQHF,TGTGCCAGAAGCTGGCACTGGGACAGGGAACCCCATGAGGGGTCCGATCAGCCCCAGCATTTT
11,TRBJ1-1,TRBV29-1,NA,NA,CSVLGSAEAFF,TGCAGCGTTCTAGGGAGTGCTGAAGCTTTCTTT
15,TRBJ1-2,TRBV19,NA,TRBD1,CASSAYRGANYGYTF,TGTGCCAGTAGTGCCTACAGGGGAGCTAACTATGGCTACACCTTC
15,TRBJ2-5,TRBV24-1,NA,NA,CATSDPGGLQETQYF,TGTGCCACCAGTGACCCCGGCGGTCTCCAAGAGACCCAGTACTTC
15,TRBJ2-5,TRBV15,NA,TRBD2,CATSREGLAGETQYF,TGTGCCACCAGCAGAGAGGGACTAGCGGGGGAGACCCAGTACTTC
13,TRBJ1-5,TRBV29-1,NA,TRBD1,CSVVGTGNQPQHF,TGCAGCGTTGTAGGGACAGGAAATCAGCCCCAGCATTTT
15,TRBJ2-7,TRBV7-2,NA,NA,CASSGAGTSTYEQYF,TGTGCCAGCAGCGGGGCGGGGACCAGTACCTACGAGCAGTACTTC
16,TRBJ1-6,TRBV4-1,NA,TRBD1,CASSPILDRGGSPLHF,TGCGCCAGCAGCCCCATTCTCGACAGGGGCGGTTCACCCCTCCACTTT
9,TRBJ2-2,TRBV24-1,NA,NA,CATRGELFF,TGTGCCACCAGAGGGGAGCTGTTTTTT
14,TRBJ2-2,TRBV19,NA,NA,CASSPTGTPGELFF,TGTGCCAGTAGTCCGACAGGTACTCCCGGGGAGCTGTTTTTT
16,TRBJ1-1,TRBV4-2,NA,TRBD1,CASSPRDRGSGTEAFF,TGTGCCAGCAGCCCCCGGGACAGGGGATCTGGCACTGAAGCTTTCTTT
15,TRBJ1-1,TRBV18,NA,TRBD1,CASSQQGARSTEAFF,TGTGCCAGCTCCCAACAGGGGGCGAGAAGTACTGAAGCTTTCTTT
12,TRBJ1-6,TRBV6-1,NA,NA,CASSEGDSPLHF,TGTGCCAGCAGTGAAGGGGATTCACCCCTCCACTTT
12,TRBJ1-2,TRBV19,once,NA,CASRTDNYGYTF,TGTGCCAGCCGGACAGATAACTATGGCTACACCTTC
16,TRBJ1-3,TRBV25-1,NA,TRBD1,CASSESKGARGNTIYF,TGTGCCAGCAGTGAATCGAAGGGGGCGCGTGGAAACACCATATATTTT
14,TRBJ2-3,TRBV27,NA,TRBD2,CASRREGRTDTQYF,TGTGCCAGCAGACGGGAGGGACGGACAGATACGCAGTATTTT
14,TRBJ2-1,TRBV24-1,NA,TRBD2,CATSQPGGKNEQFF,TGTGCCACCAGTCAACCGGGAGGGAAGAATGAGCAGTTCTTC
15,TRBJ2-2,TRBV4-2,many,NA,CASSQGRRGAGELFF,TGTGCCAGCAGCCAAGGACGTAGGGGGGCCGGGGAGCTGTTTTTT
15,TRBJ2-7,TRBV15,NA,TRBD1,CATSRDGTGDYEQYF,TGTGCCACCAGCAGAGATGGGACAGGGGACTACGAGCAGTACTTC
12,TRBJ1-2,TRBV5-6,NA,TRBD1,CASSFSQGGHTF,TGTGCCAGCAGCTTTTCGCAGGGGGGCCACACCTTC
13,TRBJ2-7,TRBV21-1,NA,NA,CASSKYSREGEYF,TGTGCCAGCAGCAAATATAGCCGGGAGGGAGAGTACTTC
16,TRBJ2-5,TRBV7-8,once,TRBD2,CASSWGLAGIRETQYF,TGTGCCAGCAGCTGGGGACTAGCGGGAATCCGGGAGACCCAGTACTTC
13,TRBJ2-5,TRBV5-4,NA,NA,CASSSWGQETQYF,TGTGCCAGCAGCTCGTGGGGCCAAGAGACCCAGTACTTC
15,TRBJ2-1,TRBV5-1,few,TRBD1,CASSLGQEGLSEQFF,TGCGCCAGCAGCCTCGGACAGGAAGGGCTCTCTGAGCAGTTCTTC
13,TRBJ2-1,TRBV27,once,NA,CASKGASYNEQFF,TGTGCCAGTAAAGGGGCCTCCTACAATGAGCAGTTCTTC
13,TRBJ2-7,TRBV7-2,NA,NA,CASSLAPGYEQYF,TGTGCCAGCAGCTTAGCCCCCGGGTACGAGCAGTACTTC
15,TRBJ2-1,TRBV2,NA,NA,CASSPGRTGNNEQFF,TGTGCCAGCAGCCCCGGCAGGACGGGTAACAATGAGCAGTTCTTC
20,TRBJ2-1,TRBV2,NA,TRBD2,CASSERRGTSGPLGGNEQFF,TGTGCCAGCAGTGAAAGGAGAGGGACTAGCGGGCCCCTGGGGGGAAATGAGCAGTTCTTC
14,TRBJ1-2,TRBV19,NA,TRBD1,CASSIGTGGGGYTF,TGTGCCAGTAGTATCGGGACAGGGGGAGGAGGCTACACCTTC
18,TRBJ2-2,TRBV7-8,NA,TRBD1,CASSVPRDRGRDTGELFF,TGTGCCAGCAGCGTCCCTCGGGACAGGGGACGGGACACCGGGGAGCTGTTTTTT
17,TRBJ1-5,TRBV19,NA,TRBD1,CASSTGTGGGSNQPQHF,TGTGCCAGTAGTACCGGGACAGGGGGCGGAAGCAATCAGCCCCAGCATTTT
11,TRBJ1-1,TRBV20-1,once,NA,CSARDVRGGTF,TGCAGTGCTAGAGATGTTAGGGGCGGGACATTT